These 28 T cell receptor beta chains share one sample of origin, sequenced in a study of cytomegalovirus exposure and HLA in healthy donors (dated by TCRdb to between 2016 and 2019). Library preparation used the immunoSEQ multiplex PCR assay. For the multiplex PCR, a mixture combining 60 forward primers for TCR Vbeta segments and 13 reverse primers for TCR Jbeta segments was used. The table comes from immuneACCESS by way of TCRdb, which keeps in-frame sequences with V and J called. Part of the clones is missing from these tables; in studies checked, under half for an unresolved V gene and the rest for unknown reasons. Within this sample are about 64,000 clones, with 77% of them counted one time only. The ten largest clones add up to roughly 5% of the sample. Sequencing used PBMCs. The receptors were sampled from a male donor in good health and CMV-seropositive.

V is TRBV5-1 and J is TRBJ1-3, with D possibly being TRBD1 (6 bases). The CDR3 contains 17 residues. V was cut by 0 bases and J by 0 bases, with 13 bases left in between. CDR1 is SGHRS and CDR2 is YFSETQ in the germline V gene. CDR3: CASSLVARGSSGNTIYF. As DNA, the CDR3 is TGCGCCAGCAGCTTGGTCGCCAGGGGCTCCTCTGGAAACACCATATATTTT.

This clone has more than one count but fewer than ten. The chain uses TRBV6-1 and TRBJ2-2, with a possible D match to TRBD1 (5 bases). Germline V gene sequence: CDR1 MNHNS, CDR2 SASEGT. Trimming pared 11 bases from V and 3 bases from J, leaving 13 bases between. The CDR3 extends over 13 amino acids. CDR3 in DNA: TGTGCCGGATTTATGACAGACACCGGGGAGCTGTTTTTT. Translating gives CAGFMTDTGELFF.

The chain has TRBV5-1 and TRBJ2-7, with 7 positions matching TRBD1. This CDR3 is built from 17 residues. V lost 4 bases to trimming and J lost 0 bases; unmatched junction nucleotides: 13. Per germline, CDR1 SGHRS and CDR2 YFSETQ. CDR3 amino acids: CASSAGPDRKSSYEQYF. Here the CDR3 DNA reads TGCGCCAGCAGCGCCGGCCCGGACAGGAAAAGCTCCTACGAGCAGTACTTC.

The CDR3 DNA follows: TGTGCCAGCAGCGACGGGACAGCTAACTATGGCTACACCTTC. Amino acids: CASSDGTANYGYTF. The rearrangement joins TRBV13 to TRBJ1-2; 7 bases map to TRBD1. This CDR3 contains 14 residues. Trimming removed 5 bases from V and 0 bases from J; junction bases left unmatched: 3. Germline-derived CDR1 and CDR2 are PRHDT and FYEKMQ (reference sequence).

The chain combines TRBV10-3 with TRBJ1-1; D might be TRBD1 (6 bases). The CDR3 runs to 17 residues. Germline V CDR1 and CDR2: ENHRY, SYGVKD. V lost 4 bases and J lost 1, with 19 bases in between. The CDR3 here is CAISADGGATENTEAFF. The CDR3 DNA follows: TGTGCCATCAGTGCGGATGGGGGGGCCACCGAGAACACTGAAGCTTTCTTT.

This clone occurred a few times. J is TRBJ2-5 and V is TRBV4-3, with D perhaps matching TRBD1 (8 bases). V was cut by 0 bases and J by 4 bases, with 15 bases left in between. The CDR3 runs to 16 residues. Looked up from germline, CDR1 is LGHNA and CDR2 is YSLEER. This CDR3 reads CASSQDTGGAGETQYF. The CDR3 DNA reads TGCGCCAGCAGCCAAGATACAGGGGGGGCCGGAGAGACCCAGTACTTC.

This rearrangement joins TRBV10-3 to TRBJ1-2; D is undetermined. Trimming shortened V by 6 bases and J by 2 bases, and 7 bases separated the two germline ends. Germline CDR1 reads ENHRY; CDR2 reads SYGVKD. This CDR3 region has 12 residues. CDR3 sequence (DNA): TGTGCCATCAGCCCAGAAAACTATGGCTACACCTTC. Protein sequence: CAISPENYGYTF.

V usage is TRBV11-2 and J usage is TRBJ2-1; TRBD2 matches at 7 bases. Unmatched junction bases numbered 1, after V lost 2 bases and J lost 0 bases. The CDR3 has 15 residues. Germline V gene sequence: CDR1 SGHAT, CDR2 FQNNGV. The CDR3 DNA reads as TGTGCCAGCAGCTTACCGGGGGGCTCCTACAATGAGCAGTTCTTC. Translated: CASSLPGGSYNEQFF.

This chain joins TRBV4-1 and TRBJ1-2; possibly TRBD1 for D (5 bases). V was clipped by 1 base and J by 3 bases, with 18 bases between them. Germline-derived CDR1 and CDR2 are MGHRA and YSYEKL. The CDR3 extends over 17 amino acids. CDR3 residues: CASSQGATALGDYGYTF. The CDR3 DNA is TGCGCCAGCAGCCAAGGGGCGACAGCCCTAGGGGACTATGGCTACACCTTC.

The CDR3 reads CASSPRTGGETQYF. The DNA for the CDR3 is TGTGCCAGCAGTCCCCGGACAGGGGGAGAGACCCAGTACTTC. The genes are TRBV27 and TRBJ2-5; 10 bases fit TRBD1. The CDR3 covers 14 residues. The V and J ends lost 5 bases and 4 bases, in that order; junction bases with no gene match: 4. Per the germline V gene, CDR1 is MNHEY and CDR2 is SMNVEV (reference sequence).

This chain links TRBV5-1 with TRBJ2-7; D is unclear. This CDR3 is built from 14 residues. V was cut by 2 bases and J by 5 bases, with 14 bases left in between. Germline loops: CDR1 SGHRS, CDR2 YFSETQ. The CDR3 loop is CASSFDSQRHEQYF. Written as DNA, the CDR3 is TGCGCCAGCAGCTTCGACTCCCAAAGGCACGAGCAGTACTTC. The whole variable domain, remainder taken from reference TRBV5-1 and TRBJ2-7, is KAGVTQTPRYLIKTRGQQVTLSCSPISGHRSVSWYQQTPGQGLQFLFEYFSETQRNKGNFPGRFSGRQFSNSRSEMNVSTLELGDSALYLCASSFDSQRHEQYFGPGTRLTVT.

This clone occurred once. The DNA for the CDR3 is TGTGCCAGCAGCCCCGGGCGGGGGCCCTACGAGCAGTACTTC. Residues: CASSPGRGPYEQYF. This chain links TRBV11-1 with TRBJ2-7; D possibly corresponds to TRBD2 (7 bases). Germline CDR1 SGHAT, CDR2 FQDESV (reference sequence). Trimming removed 5 bases from V and 2 bases from J, with 13 bases in between. The CDR3 consists of 14 residues.

This rearrangement joins TRBV2 to TRBJ2-5; TRBD2 matches at 9 bases. Germline assignment: CDR1 SNHLY and CDR2 FYNNEI. The V gene end was trimmed by 6 bases and the J gene end by 5 bases; junction bases not matched to a gene: 10. The CDR3 sequence is 15 residues long. The CDR3 bases are TGTGCCAGCAGCGCCGCGGGACTAGCTGGGGAGACCCAGTACTTC. Protein: CASSAAGLAGETQYF.

This rearrangement joins TRBV6-1 to TRBJ2-1; 10 nucleotides align to TRBD1. This CDR3 is 14 amino acids long. Germline V lookup: CDR1 MNHNS, CDR2 SASEGT. The V and J ends lost 6 bases and 9 bases, in that order; junction bases with no gene match: 8. CDR3 sequence (DNA): TGTGCCAGCAGCCGAGACAGGGGGCGGGGTGAGCAGTTCTTC. This translates into CASSRDRGRGEQFF.

The chain is built from TRBV7-9 and TRBJ1-5; TRBD1 might be the D (5 bases). V lost 5 bases and J 3 bases, leaving 14 bases between the germline ends. Germline loops: CDR1 SEHNR, CDR2 FQNEAQ (reference sequence). The CDR3 is 15 residues long. The CDR3, as DNA: TGTGCCAGCAGCGAAGACAGAAAACCCAATCAGCCCCAGCATTTT. The encoded protein is CASSEDRKPNQPQHF. The full variable domain, its missing parts supplied by reference TRBV7-9 and TRBJ1-5, is DTGVSQNPRHKITKRGQNVTFRCDPISEHNRLYWYRQTLGQGPEFLTYFQNEAQLEKSRLLSDRFSAERPKGSFSTLEIQRTEQGDSAMYLCASSEDRKPNQPQHFGDGTRLSIL.

J is TRBJ1-5 and V is TRBV7-2; D is perhaps TRBD1 (5 bases). CDR1 SGHTA and CDR2 FQGNSA come from the germline V gene. The CDR3 runs 16 residues. Trimming took off 5 bases at V and 7 bases at J, with 21 bases between the two ends. As DNA, the CDR3 is TGTGCCAGCAGCCTACGTGGGCTGAGGAACAGGCAGCCCCAGCATTTT. Translating it yields CASSLRGLRNRQPQHF.

V and J are TRBV10-2 and TRBJ2-1; TRBD1 matches at 8 bases. This CDR3 is 16 amino acids long. Losses at the gene ends were 0 bases for V and 2 bases for J; bases not matched to a gene: 3. Germline V CDR1 and CDR2: WSHSY, SAAADI. The CDR3 loop reads CASSESWTGPYNEQFF. DNA for the CDR3: TGCGCCAGCAGTGAGTCGTGGACAGGGCCCTACAATGAGCAGTTCTTC.

The genes are TRBV10-2 and TRBJ1-1, with D uncertain. CDR1 is WSHSY, CDR2 SAAADI, per germline. Deletions cut 11 bases from V and 1 base from J, with 23 bases between. CDR3 length equals 16 residues. CDR3 sequence (DNA): TGCGCCGGACTAAAGAGGCCCCCCGCTCGGAACACTGAAGCTTTCTTT. Its translation is CAGLKRPPARNTEAFF.

The chain employs TRBV15 and TRBJ2-7, with a possible D match to TRBD2 (5 bases). The CDR3 is 14 residues long. Germline V gene sequence: CDR1 LNHNV, CDR2 YYDKDF (reference sequence). V shed 4 bases and J shed 2 bases, with 12 bases lying between them. In DNA, the CDR3 is TGTGCCACCAGCAATCGGACTGTAACCTACGAGCAGTACTTC. It encodes CATSNRTVTYEQYF.

The J gene is TRBJ1-1, the V gene TRBV5-4, with unresolved D. Germline lookup yields CDR1 SGHNT and CDR2 YYREEE (reference sequence). V was pared by 0 bases and J by 1 base, with 7 bases between. This CDR3 region has 14 residues. CDR3 bases: TGTGCCAGCAGCTTGGAAACCAGGAACACTGAAGCTTTCTTT. Encoded protein: CASSLETRNTEAFF.

As DNA, the CDR3 is TGTGCCAGCAGCGTAGTAGATTACAATGAGCAGTTCTTC. This sequence encodes CASSVVDYNEQFF. This chain joins TRBV9 and TRBJ2-1; no clear D gene. The germline gives CDR1 SGDLS, CDR2 YYNGEE. Between the trimmed V and J ends, which lost 0 bases and 4 bases, there was a span of 5 bases. The CDR3 has 13 residues.

This chain links TRBV5-4 with TRBJ1-2; D is possibly TRBD1 (6 bases). The germline V gene has CDR1 SGHNT and CDR2 YYREEE (reference sequence). CDR3 length: 15 amino acids. V lost 5 bases and J lost 7, with 21 bases in between. The CDR3 loop reads CASRTGGGNLPGYTF. CDR3 nucleotides: TGTGCCAGCAGGACGGGGGGGGGCAATCTGCCTGGCTACACCTTC.

This chain connects TRBV28 to TRBJ1-2; unclear D gene. This CDR3 region has 12 residues. The germline V and J ends were trimmed by 3 bases and 8 bases, with 10 bases remaining between them. Germline assignment: CDR1 MDHEN and CDR2 SYDVKM. For the CDR3, the DNA is TGTGCCAGCAGTTTTCGGGGAAGCGGCTACACCTTC. Encoded protein: CASSFRGSGYTF.

The gene calls are TRBV27 and TRBJ2-5; 11 bases fit TRBD2. The germline CDR1 and CDR2 sequences are MNHEY and SMNVEV (reference sequence). The CDR3 sequence is 17 residues long. V lost 6 bases, J lost 0 bases, and 9 bases stayed unmatched. This CDR3 is CASSSYTSGGYQETQYF. The CDR3 DNA sequence: TGTGCCAGCAGCTCCTATACTAGCGGGGGATACCAAGAGACCCAGTACTTC.

The rearrangement links TRBV30 to TRBJ1-2; D is undetermined. The CDR3 is 12 residues long. Germline assignment: CDR1 GTSNPN and CDR2 SVGIG (reference sequence). Trimming left V 3 bases short and J 8 bases short, with 13 bases between. CDR3 amino acids: CAWRARREGYTF. The DNA of the CDR3 is TGTGCCTGGAGAGCGCGGAGGGAGGGCTACACCTTC.

The chain has TRBV5-1 and TRBJ1-3; D is possibly TRBD1 (6 bases). Looked up from germline, CDR1 is SGHRS and CDR2 is YFSETQ. The CDR3 runs to 15 residues. V was trimmed by 4 bases and J by 0 bases, leaving 11 bases between them. Here the CDR3 DNA reads TGCGCCAGCAGCCCGGGGACAACCTCTGGAAACACCATATATTTT. It codes for CASSPGTTSGNTIYF. Full variable domain (remainder filled in from reference TRBV5-1 and TRBJ1-3): KAGVTQTPRYLIKTRGQQVTLSCSPISGHRSVSWYQQTPGQGLQFLFEYFSETQRNKGNFPGRFSGRQFSNSRSEMNVSTLELGDSALYLCASSPGTTSGNTIYFGEGSWLTVV.

The genes are TRBV27 and TRBJ1-4; weak D call: TRBD1 (6 bases). Germline values: CDR1 MNHEY, CDR2 SMNVEV (reference sequence). V was shortened by 4 bases and J by 6 bases, with 12 bases between the two germline ends. The CDR3 spans 14 residues. The CDR3 coding sequence is TGTGCCAGCAGTTCACAGGGTCAATATGAAAAACTGTTTTTT. Protein product: CASSSQGQYEKLFF.

The chain uses TRBV6-5 and TRBJ2-3; 8 positions match TRBD1. In germline, CDR1 is MNHEY, CDR2 SVGAGI. The V gene end was trimmed by 2 bases and the J gene end by 0 bases; junction bases not matched to a gene: 4. The length of the CDR3 is 16 residues. CDR3 DNA: TGTGCCAGCAGTTACGGGACAGGAAGTAGCACAGATACGCAGTATTTT. Translated: CASSYGTGSSTDTQYF.